This T cell receptor beta chain was documented in a study of persistence of HIV-infected CD4 T cells. The study, taken as a whole, reports: Degenerate expanded CDR3beta sequences were enriched among CMV- and Gag-responding cells.

A note on this clone: Its antigen is currently unknown.

Trimming cost V 6 bases and J 1 base; bases outside gene matches: 10. From germline, CDR1 is KGHSH and CDR2 LQKENI. The CDR3 is made up of 17 amino acids. The libraries were made with immunoSEQ version 4 in survey mode. Produced via immunoSEQ multiplex PCR; TCRdb's table is partial and in-frame only. The sample yields around 47,000 clones, 80% to 95% seen once. This nonspecific control used anti-CD3/anti-CD28 bead stimulation of CD4+ T cells. Sorting selected CD4+ T cells upregulating both CD40 ligand and CD69. The sequencing here drew on CD4+ T cells sorted from PBMCs after approximately 20-hour stimulation, taken from a patient who received antiretroviral therapy. This sequence originates from an adult man with HIV who was CMV-seropositive. The gene calls are TRBV18 and TRBJ2-2, with TRBD2 identical over 8 bases. As DNA, the CDR3 is TGTGCCAGCTCTTCACTCCCAAGCGGGGGGAACACCGGGGAGCTGTTTTTT. Protein product: CASSSLPSGGNTGELFF.